Sequencing of this TCR beta chain was carried out in a study of T cells in Graves' hyperthyroidism and ophthalmopathy. Amplified TCR beta CDR3 regions came from RNA transcripts. When the TCR CDR3 underwent first-round RT-PCR, the HTBI primer set was used. TCRdb processed the multiplex PCR reads anew with MiXCR; each CDR3 protein has one entry. Seen here are some 98,000 distinct CDR3 sequences, approximately 40% observed once, and the top ten hold approximately 10%. The sample holds many counts of this clonotype. Its cognate antigen is unknown. General study findings and limits: In blood, most of the thyroid clonotypes expanded above 0.001 were also present.

The CDR3 consists of 14 residues. Germline V lookup: CDR1 SGHRS, CDR2 YFSETQ. V dropped 5 bases and J dropped 6 bases, with 17 bases sitting between them. The clonotype originates from a woman in her thirties with Graves' hyperthyroidism. The chain couples TRBV5-1 to TRBJ1-1; D possibly corresponds to TRBD1 (6 bases). The sequenced material came from peripheral blood or thyroid tissue (not recorded which). CDR3 residues: CASREGDGAPEAFF. CDR3 in DNA: TGCGCCAGCAGAGAGGGGGACGGGGCGCCTGAAGCTTTCTTT. The entire variable domain, with the rest obtained from reference TRBV5-1 and TRBJ1-1, is as follows: KAGVTQTPRYLIKTRGQQVTLSCSPISGHRSVSWYQQTPGQGLQFLFEYFSETQRNKGNFPGRFSGRQFSNSRSEMNVSTLELGDSALYLCASREGDGAPEAFFGQGTRLTVV.